The present entry profiles one T cell receptor beta chain with its context. Antigen unknown. The sample comes from a study of radiation and T cells in renal cell carcinoma. The study, taken as a whole, reports: Without pretreatment biopsies, baseline tumor clonotype presence was undetermined. Top tumor clonotypes rose in blood 2 weeks post-radiation, then contracted.

Specified time point: baseline pretreatment blood. Treatment reported: 15 Gy SBRT to primary tumor, nephrectomy 4 weeks later. Radiation-treated patients gave blood at baseline, week 2 and week 4. The tumor was a clear cell renal cell carcinoma. The protocol was immunoSEQ multiplex PCR, while the TCRdb copy is restricted to in-frame clones and leaves out a portion. The sample yields approximately 120,000 clones, roughly 80% seen once. From germline, CDR1 is SNHLY and CDR2 FYNNEI. The CDR3 runs to 15 residues. The germline V and J ends were trimmed by 6 bases and 8 bases, with 21 bases remaining between them.

This TCR was recovered from a woman between 55 and 75 years old with renal cell carcinoma. The gene calls are TRBV2 and TRBJ2-3, with D maybe TRBD2 (6 bases). Specimen: blood, collected from a patient whose treatment included radiotherapy and nephrectomy. CDR3 DNA: TGTGCCAGCAGGGAACGCCTTCAAAGGCGGGGTACGCAGTATTTT. Translated: CASRERLQRRGTQYF. The entire variable domain, with the rest obtained from reference TRBV2 and TRBJ2-3, is as follows: EPEVTQTPSHQVTQMGQEVILRCVPISNHLYFYWYRQILGQKVEFLVSFYNNEISEKSEIFDDQFSVERPDGSNFTLKIRSTKLEDSAMYFCASRERLQRRGTQYFGPGTRLTVL.